The 11 T cell receptor beta chains reported below all come from one sample, sequenced in a study of cytotoxic CD8 clonotypes in ibrutinib-treated CLL. Profiling relied on immunoSEQ multiplex PCR, and the TCRdb table lists in-frame clones only, not all of them. The table records more than 200,000 clones, around three quarters of them present only once. The sample here was PBMCs, taken after 24 months of ibrutinib treatment. Receptors were obtained from a human donor with chronic lymphocytic leukemia.

This clone was detected once. The rearrangement links TRBV20-1 to TRBJ2-1; 8 bases line up with TRBD2. There are 10 residues in the CDR3. V shed 5 bases and J 15 bases; nucleotides not matched to a gene: 6. The germline V gene encodes CDR1 DFQATT and CDR2 SNEGSKA (reference sequence). CDR3 loop: CSAERELRFF. DNA for the CDR3: TGCAGTGCTGAGCGGGAGTTGCGGTTCTTC.

The chain links TRBV29-1 to TRBJ2-7; tentatively, D is TRBD2 (5 bases). Germline loops: CDR1 SQVTM, CDR2 ANQGSEA. CDR3 size: 14 residues. Trimming pared 4 bases from V and 7 bases from J, leaving 20 bases between. Here the CDR3 reads CSVVPTRPAGEQYF. CDR3 nucleotides: TGCAGCGTTGTGCCCACTAGGCCGGCTGGAGAGCAGTACTTC.

The chain uses TRBV30 and TRBJ2-7; maybe TRBD2 (7 bases). V gave up 6 bases and J gave up 9 bases, with 21 bases separating them. Germline V lookup: CDR1 GTSNPN, CDR2 SVGIG (reference sequence). This CDR3 region has 13 residues. CDR3 in amino acids: CACRGGGSVGQYF. CDR3 DNA: TGTGCCTGTAGGGGGGGCGGGAGCGTCGGGCAGTACTTC.

This chain connects TRBV4-3 to TRBJ2-1, with TRBD1 matching over 8 bases. The CDR3 runs to 15 residues. The V segment lost 4 bases and the J segment 3 bases; nucleotides outside the gene matches: 5. The germline V gene has CDR1 LGHNA and CDR2 YSLEER. CDR3 DNA: TGCGCCAGCAGCCCCGGGACAGGAGGCTACAATGAGCAGTTCTTC. Its protein product is CASSPGTGGYNEQFF.

The CDR3, as DNA: TGCAGCGTTGAAAGGGGACATAGTGAGTTCTTC. This translates into CSVERGHSEFF. The gene calls are TRBV29-1 and TRBJ2-1; D is possibly TRBD1 (6 bases). The CDR3 runs to 11 residues. Germline lookup yields CDR1 SQVTM and CDR2 ANQGSEA. V was pared by 2 bases and J by 14 bases, with 13 bases between.

This clone was observed a single time. DNA for the CDR3: TGTGCCAGCAGCGGCCCCTATGGCTACACCTTC. Encoded protein: CASSGPYGYTF. The J gene is TRBJ1-2, the V gene TRBV27; no clear D gene. The CDR3 is made up of 11 amino acids. V was cut by 6 bases and J by 4 bases, with 6 bases left in between. CDR1 is MNHEY, CDR2 SMNVEV, per germline (reference sequence).

J is TRBJ2-7 and V is TRBV5-1, with D hard to call. Trimming took off 0 bases at V and 5 bases at J, with 9 bases between the two ends. The germline CDR1 and CDR2 sequences are SGHRS and YFSETQ. The CDR3 has 13 residues. CDR3 residues: CASSLEIRDEQYF. Here the CDR3 DNA reads TGCGCCAGCAGCTTGGAAATACGGGACGAGCAGTACTTC.

The V call is TRBV4-3, the J call TRBJ2-5; the match to TRBD1 covers 10 bases. Germline assignment: CDR1 LGHNA and CDR2 YSLEER. The CDR3 has 15 amino acids. The V gene end was trimmed by 4 bases and the J gene end by 2 bases; junction bases not matched to a gene: 4. The CDR3 loop is CASSRGTGDQETQYF. CDR3 bases: TGCGCCAGCAGCCGCGGGACAGGGGATCAAGAGACCCAGTACTTC.

This clone was detected only a few times. This chain links TRBV28 with TRBJ1-3; D not certain. V shed 7 bases and J shed 4 bases, with 14 bases lying between them. Looked up from germline, CDR1 is MDHEN and CDR2 is SYDVKM. This CDR3 region has 14 residues. The CDR3 coding sequence is TGTGCCAGCATTGAGGGAAGTCCCGGAAACACCATATATTTT. Protein product: CASIEGSPGNTIYF. Full variable domain (missing parts from reference TRBV28 and TRBJ1-3): DVKVTQSSRYLVKRTGEKVFLECVQDMDHENMFWYRQDPGLGLRLIYFSYDVKMKEKGDIPEGYSVSREKKERFSLILESASTNQTSMYLCASIEGSPGNTIYFGEGSWLTVV.

The rearrangement links TRBV2 to TRBJ1-2; no reliable D call. V lost 4 bases and J 6 bases, leaving 18 bases between the germline ends. From germline, CDR1 is SNHLY and CDR2 FYNNEI. The CDR3 contains 15 residues. The CDR3 sequence is CASSARREALDGYTF. Written as DNA, the CDR3 is TGTGCCAGCAGTGCCCGCAGAGAAGCTTTAGATGGCTACACCTTC.

The gene calls are TRBV27 and TRBJ2-6; the match to TRBD2 covers 7 bases. Per germline, CDR1 MNHEY and CDR2 SMNVEV (reference sequence). After removal of 1 base from V and 0 bases from J, the junction contained 6 bases not matched to a gene. CDR3 size: 18 residues. CDR3 amino acids: CASSLFGGSYSGANVLTF. CDR3 bases: TGTGCCAGCAGTTTATTTGGCGGGAGTTACTCTGGGGCCAACGTCCTGACTTTC.